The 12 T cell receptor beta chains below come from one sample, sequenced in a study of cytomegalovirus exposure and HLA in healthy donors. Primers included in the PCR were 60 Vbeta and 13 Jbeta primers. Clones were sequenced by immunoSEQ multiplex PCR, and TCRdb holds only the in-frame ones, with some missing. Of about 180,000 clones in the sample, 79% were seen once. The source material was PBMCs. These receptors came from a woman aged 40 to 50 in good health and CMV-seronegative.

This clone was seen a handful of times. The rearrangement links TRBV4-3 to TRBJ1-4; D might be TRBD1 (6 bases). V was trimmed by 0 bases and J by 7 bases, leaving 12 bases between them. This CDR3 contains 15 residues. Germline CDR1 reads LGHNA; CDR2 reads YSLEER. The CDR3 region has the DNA TGCGCCAGCAGCCAAGACAGGGGTGGGTCTGAAAAACTGTTTTTT. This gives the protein CASSQDRGGSEKLFF.

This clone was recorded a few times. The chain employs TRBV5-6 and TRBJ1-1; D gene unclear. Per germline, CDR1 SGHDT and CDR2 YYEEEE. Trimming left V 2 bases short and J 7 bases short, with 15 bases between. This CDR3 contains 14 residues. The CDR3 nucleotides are TGTGCCAGCAGCTTTAGAACAGCCCAAGATGAAGCTTTCTTT. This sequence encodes CASSFRTAQDEAFF.

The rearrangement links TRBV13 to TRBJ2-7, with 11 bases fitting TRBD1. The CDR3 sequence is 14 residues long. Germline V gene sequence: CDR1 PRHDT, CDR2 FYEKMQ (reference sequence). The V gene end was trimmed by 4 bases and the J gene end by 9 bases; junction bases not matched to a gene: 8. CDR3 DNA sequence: TGTGCCAGCAGCTCTGGACAGGGGGCTGGGGTGCAGTACTTC. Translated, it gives CASSSGQGAGVQYF.

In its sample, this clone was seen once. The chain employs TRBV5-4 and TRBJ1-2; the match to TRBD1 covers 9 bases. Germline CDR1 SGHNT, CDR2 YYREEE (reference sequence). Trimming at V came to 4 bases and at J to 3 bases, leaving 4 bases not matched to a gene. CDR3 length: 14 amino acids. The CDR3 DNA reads TGTGCCAGCAGCACAGGGGGCGCCGACTATGGCTACACCTTC. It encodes CASSTGGADYGYTF.

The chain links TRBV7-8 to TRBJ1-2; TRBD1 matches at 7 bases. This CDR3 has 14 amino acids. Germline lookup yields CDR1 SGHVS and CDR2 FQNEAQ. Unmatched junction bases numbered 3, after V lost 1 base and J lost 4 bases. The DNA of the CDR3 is TGTGCCAGCAGCTTAGAAGAGGGGGCCTATGGCTACACCTTC. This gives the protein CASSLEEGAYGYTF.

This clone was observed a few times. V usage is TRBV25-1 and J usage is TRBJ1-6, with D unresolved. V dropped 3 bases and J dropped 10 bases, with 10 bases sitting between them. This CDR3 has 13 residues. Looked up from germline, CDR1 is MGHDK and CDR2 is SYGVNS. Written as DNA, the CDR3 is TGTGCCAGCAGTGACTTACACGTCTCACCCCTCCACTTT. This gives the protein CASSDLHVSPLHF.

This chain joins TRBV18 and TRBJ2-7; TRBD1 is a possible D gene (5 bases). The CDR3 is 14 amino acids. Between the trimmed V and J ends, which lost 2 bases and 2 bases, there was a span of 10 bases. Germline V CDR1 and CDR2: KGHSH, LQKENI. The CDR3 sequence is CASSPRGGAYEQYF. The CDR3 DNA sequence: TGTGCCAGCTCACCAAGGGGCGGCGCCTACGAGCAGTACTTC.

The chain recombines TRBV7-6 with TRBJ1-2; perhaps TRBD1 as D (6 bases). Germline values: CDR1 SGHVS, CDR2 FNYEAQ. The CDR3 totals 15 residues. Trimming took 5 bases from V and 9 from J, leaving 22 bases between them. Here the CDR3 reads CASSPGGGVLGSYTF. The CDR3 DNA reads TGTGCCAGCAGCCCCGGAGGGGGGGTACTAGGAAGCTACACCTTC.

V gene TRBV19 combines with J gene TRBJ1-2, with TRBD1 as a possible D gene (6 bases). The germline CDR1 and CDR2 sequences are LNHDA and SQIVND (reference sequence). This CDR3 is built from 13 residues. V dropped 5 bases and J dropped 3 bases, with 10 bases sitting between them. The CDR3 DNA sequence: TGTGCCAGTAGTCGGACAGCGTACTATGGCTACACCTTC. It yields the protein CASSRTAYYGYTF.

The chain's CDR3 is CASSSSGTGYYGYTF. Written as DNA, the CDR3 is TGTGCCAGCAGCTCCTCCGGGACAGGGTATTATGGCTACACCTTC. The chain carries TRBV11-2 and TRBJ1-2, with 9 bases fitting TRBD1. V lost 4 bases and J lost 5; bases outside the gene matches: 8. This CDR3 spans 15 amino acids. CDR1 is SGHAT and CDR2 is FQNNGV in the germline V gene.

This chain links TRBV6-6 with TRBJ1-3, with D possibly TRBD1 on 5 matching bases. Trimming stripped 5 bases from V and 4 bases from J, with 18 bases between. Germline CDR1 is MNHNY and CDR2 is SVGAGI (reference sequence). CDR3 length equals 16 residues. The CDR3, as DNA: TGTGCCAGCAGTCCCGGGCCCGGGGGATCGGGAAACACCATATATTTT. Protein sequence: CASSPGPGGSGNTIYF.

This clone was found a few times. The chain's CDR3 is CASTLIRTGGTEAFF. The CDR3 region has the DNA TGTGCCAGCACCTTAATTCGGACAGGGGGGACTGAAGCTTTCTTT. The chain recombines TRBV28 with TRBJ1-1, with 10 bases identical to TRBD1. The CDR3 length is 15 residues. The J segment lost 5 bases and the V segment lost 7 bases, leaving 10 bases of the junction unmatched. Per the germline V gene, CDR1 is MDHEN and CDR2 is SYDVKM. The full variable domain, rest sourced from reference TRBV28 and TRBJ1-1, is DVKVTQSSRYLVKRTGEKVFLECVQDMDHENMFWYRQDPGLGLRLIYFSYDVKMKEKGDIPEGYSVSREKKERFSLILESASTNQTSMYLCASTLIRTGGTEAFFGQGTRLTVV.